A single sample gave rise to the 12 T cell receptor beta chains below, sequenced in a study of blood T cell repertoires in COVID-19. TCRdb's table, derived via immunoSEQ multiplex PCR, lists solely in-frame clones and lacks some. Of 110,000 to 150,000 clones in the sample, about 90% were seen once. The specimen was peripheral blood. All receptors derive from a man over 45 with active or convalescent COVID-19.

The V gene is TRBV2, the J gene TRBJ1-1; 9 positions match TRBD1. The CDR3 is 12 residues long. Germline CDR1 is SNHLY and CDR2 is FYNNEI. J gave up 7 bases and V 8 bases, and 5 bases lay outside the gene matches. DNA of the CDR3: TGTGCCAGCCGATTGACAGGGGGTGAAGCTTTCTTT. It yields the protein CASRLTGGEAFF.

The genes are TRBV10-3 and TRBJ2-7; D might be TRBD2 (6 bases). This CDR3 is built from 14 residues. V was shortened by 2 bases and J by 3 bases, with 11 bases between the two germline ends. Germline V gene data show CDR1 as ENHRY and CDR2 as SYGVKD. The DNA for the CDR3 is TGTGCCATCAGTGAGGGGGGGTCGCACTACGAGCAGTACTTC. Its translation is CAISEGGSHYEQYF.

The chain is built from TRBV5-6 and TRBJ2-3; D perhaps matches TRBD1 (5 bases). The CDR3 has 14 amino acids. V shed 2 bases and J shed 6 bases, with 13 bases lying between them. Per the germline V gene, CDR1 is SGHDT and CDR2 is YYEEEE. The DNA for the CDR3 is TGTGCCAGCAGCTTTGGCCTTAGACAGGATACGCAGTATTTT. Translating it yields CASSFGLRQDTQYF.

The rearrangement uses TRBV5-1 and TRBJ2-7; 9 bases map to TRBD1. Trimming cost V 5 bases and J 5 bases; bases outside gene matches: 8. This CDR3 has 14 residues. Germline V lookup: CDR1 SGHRS, CDR2 YFSETQ. CDR3 in DNA: TGCGCCAGCAGTCCCGGACAGGGGTTAAACGAGCAGTACTTC. As protein: CASSPGQGLNEQYF. Full variable domain (remainder filled in from reference TRBV5-1 and TRBJ2-7): KAGVTQTPRYLIKTRGQQVTLSCSPISGHRSVSWYQQTPGQGLQFLFEYFSETQRNKGNFPGRFSGRQFSNSRSEMNVSTLELGDSALYLCASSPGQGLNEQYFGPGTRLTVT.

This clone was counted a single time. The chain has TRBV28 and TRBJ1-1, with TRBD1 matching over 10 bases. The germline V gene encodes CDR1 MDHEN and CDR2 SYDVKM. The CDR3 has 12 residues. V lost 6 bases to trimming and J lost 11 bases; unmatched junction nucleotides: 6. This chain's CDR3 is CASRKTGGKAFF. DNA of the CDR3: TGTGCCAGCAGGAAGACAGGGGGCAAGGCTTTCTTT.

The chain links TRBV5-4 to TRBJ2-3; D possibly corresponds to TRBD1 (5 bases). V was trimmed by 4 bases and J by 3 bases, leaving 12 bases between them. The CDR3 loop spans 14 amino acids. Germline loops: CDR1 SGHNT, CDR2 YYREEE (reference sequence). The CDR3 nucleotides are TGTGCCAGCAGCCAGCGTCAGGGAACAGATACGCAGTATTTT. Its translation is CASSQRQGTDTQYF.

CDR3 sequence: CASSIPGGVFGYTF. As DNA, the CDR3 is TGTGCCAGTAGTATTCCTGGGGGGGTGTTCGGCTACACCTTC. V and J are TRBV19 and TRBJ1-2, with D tentatively TRBD1 (5 bases). Deletions cut 3 bases from V and 8 bases from J, with 16 bases between. Germline CDR1 and CDR2: LNHDA and SQIVND (reference sequence). This CDR3 contains 14 residues.

This chain connects TRBV7-2 to TRBJ2-3; 7 nucleotides align to TRBD2. After removal of 4 bases from V and 2 bases from J, the junction contained 6 bases not matched to a gene. The CDR3 is 15 residues long. The germline CDR1 and CDR2 sequences are SGHTA and FQGNSA. The CDR3 loop is CASSSREVSTDTQYF. Written as DNA, the CDR3 is TGTGCCAGCAGCTCCCGGGAGGTCTCCACAGATACGCAGTATTTT.

The chain has TRBV4-1 and TRBJ2-1; 8 positions agree with TRBD2. The CDR3 covers 17 residues. Per the germline V gene, CDR1 is MGHRA and CDR2 is YSYEKL. With V trimmed by 4 bases and J by 2 bases, 10 bases remained unmatched. The CDR3: CASSRALASGPYNEQFF. CDR3 DNA: TGCGCCAGCAGCCGGGCGCTGGCTAGCGGGCCCTACAATGAGCAGTTCTTC.

This clone was recorded once. The V call is TRBV5-1, the J call TRBJ2-7; perhaps TRBD2 as D (6 bases). V was pared by 2 bases and J by 4 bases, with 13 bases between. The CDR3 runs to 14 residues. The germline V gene has CDR1 SGHRS and CDR2 YFSETQ. Here the CDR3 reads CASSLPGGKYEQYF. The CDR3 coding sequence is TGCGCCAGCAGCTTACCTGGCGGGAAATACGAGCAGTACTTC.

The chain recombines TRBV6-6 with TRBJ2-5; 9 bases are shared with TRBD1. The CDR3 runs to 16 residues. V shed 0 bases and J 5 bases; nucleotides not matched to a gene: 7. Germline values: CDR1 MNHNY, CDR2 SVGAGI (reference sequence). CDR3 amino acids: CASSYSTQGAGETQYF. The CDR3 region has the DNA TGTGCCAGCAGTTACTCTACACAGGGGGCTGGGGAGACCCAGTACTTC.

The count of this clone is one. The chain employs TRBV5-1 and TRBJ1-4, with D maybe TRBD1 (6 bases). The CDR3 sequence is 15 residues long. Trimming removed 0 bases at V and 11 bases at J, with 17 bases between. In germline, CDR1 is SGHRS, CDR2 YFSETQ. CDR3 amino acids: CASSLEGQGLEKLFF. The CDR3 nucleotides are TGCGCCAGCAGCTTGGAGGGACAAGGGCTAGAGAAACTGTTTTTT.